The entry below gives a single TCR beta chain sequence along with its context. Antigen unknown. An end of the junction does not agree with germline; a read error may underlie this. This sample was taken from a study of shared clonotypes between healthy human individuals. Study overall: CD8 memory received one plate per donor, CD8 naive two, CD4 memory three and CD4 naive three.

Study observations and caveats: An effect of sequencing depth on clonotype sharing among donors was expected.

This CDR3 has 14 amino acids. CDR1 and CDR2 (germline): SGHVS, FQNEAQ. Produced via immunoSEQ multiplex PCR; TCRdb's table is partial and in-frame only. The repertoire includes 600,000 or so clones, roughly 98% of them detected once, and 0.3% sits in the top ten. Selected positively for CCR7 and CD45RO-negative, naive CD8 cells excluded terminally differentiated effector memory CD45RA+ cells. The TCR originated in a man aged 25 to 40 in good health. The chain uses TRBV7-8 and TRBJ1-2, with 8 bases lining up with TRBD1. Sequences were obtained from naive CD8+ T cells sorted from blood. The chain's CDR3 is CASSLGTGNSGYTF. The CDR3 nucleotides are TGTGCCAGCAGCTTAGGGACAGGGAACTCTGGCTACACCTTC. Variable domain in full (rest from reference TRBV7-8 and TRBJ1-2): GAGVSQSPRYKVAKRGQDVALRCDPISGHVSLFWYQQALGQGPEFLTYFQNEAQLDKSGLPSDRFFAERPEGSVSTLKIQRTQQEDSAVYLCASSLGTGNSGYTFGSGTRLTVV.